The clone carrying this TCR beta chain was counted once. The source of the sample is a study of T-cell reconstitution after alpha-beta-depleted transplantation in children. This CDR3 spans 14 amino acids. In germline, CDR1 is DFQATT, CDR2 SNEGSKA (reference sequence). Trimming pared 6 bases from V and 1 base from J, leaving 15 bases between. As it was prepared, the TCRbeta library received unique molecular identifiers. TCRdb re-analysed the PCR reads in MiXCR, keeping a single row per CDR3 protein. The data show hundreds of thousands of distinct CDR3 sequences, approximately 15% seen once. The chain joins TRBV20-1 to TRBJ2-5; possible D gene TRBD2, 6 bases. The sample consisted of PBMCs from the stem cell graft donor, taken from the stem cell graft. This TCR was sampled from a human donor who donated a stem cell graft to a child with acute myeloid leukemia. The CDR3 DNA follows: TGCAGTGCCGGAGGGAAAGGGTTCCAAGAGACCCAGTACTTC. Its protein is CSAGGKGFQETQYF.